This T cell receptor beta chain is drawn from a study of CD8+CD57+ T cells in acquired aplastic anemia. In the study overall: Sorted CD4+ and CD8+ cells gave an average of about 3.4 ug of DNA.

For CDR3 and TCR beta VDJ profiling, genomic DNA was the template used. TCRdb used MiXCR to reprocess the reads, holding one entry per CDR3 protein. The table lists 150,000 or so distinct CDR3 sequences, roughly 48% of them singletons. All patients picked for sequencing had shown, by flow cytometry, an expansion of CD8+CD57+ cells. This clonotype was counted ten times or more. The V end was cut by 0 bases, the J end by 5 bases, with 9 bases between. There are 14 residues in the CDR3. Per the germline V gene, CDR1 is SGHTA and CDR2 is FQGNSA. Sequencing was performed on sorted CD4+, CD8+, or CD8+CD57+ T cells (not recorded which) from PBMCs. The TCR was taken from a human donor with aplastic anemia. V and J are TRBV7-2 and TRBJ2-3; D is uncertain. In DNA form, the CDR3 reads TGTGCCAGCAGCTTAGCGGATCGGGTAGATACGCAGTATTTT. It specifies CASSLADRVDTQYF.